These T cell receptor beta chains were read from a single sample in a study of T cells in localized non-small cell lung cancer. Method: immunoSEQ multiplex PCR; TCRdb's copy keeps in-frame clones and lacks some. The top ten hold 9% to 15% of the sample, which has around 19,000 clones, about 87% seen once. Sequences were derived from PBMCs, sampled before any cancer treatment. The receptors stem from a man aged 40-75 years with stage II squamous cell lung carcinoma. The CDR3 runs from the conserved cysteine through the conserved F or W. The order of the fields is D gene, V gene, clone size, J gene, CDR3 protein, CDR3 DNA. A D gene is named only where the DNA matches it firmly. Clone sizes are given selectively: once, few, many, or a class where the clone is expanded.

d_call: TRBD2
v_call: TRBV11-2
clone_size: -
j_call: TRBJ2-3
cdr3_aa: CASGLAGAIDTQYF
cdr3_nt: TGTGCCAGCGGGTTAGCGGGGGCGATAGATACGCAGTATTTT

d_call: TRBD2
v_call: TRBV5-1
clone_size: -
j_call: TRBJ2-7
cdr3_aa: CASSLVPSGTYEQYF
cdr3_nt: TGCGCCAGCAGCTTGGTCCCTAGCGGGACCTACGAGCAGTACTTC

d_call: -
v_call: TRBV30
clone_size: -
j_call: TRBJ2-7
cdr3_aa: CALLRGTYEQYF
cdr3_nt: TGTGCCTTATTGCGGGGTACCTACGAGCAGTACTTC

d_call: -
v_call: TRBV5-1
clone_size: -
j_call: TRBJ2-1
cdr3_aa: CASSPTSVGGEQFF
cdr3_nt: TGCGCCAGCAGCCCAACCTCGGTAGGAGGGGAGCAGTTCTTC

d_call: -
v_call: TRBV7-2
clone_size: -
j_call: TRBJ2-3
cdr3_aa: CASSFIGSSTDTQYF
cdr3_nt: TGTGCCAGCAGCTTCATTGGTTCTAGCACAGATACGCAGTATTTT

d_call: TRBD1
v_call: TRBV25-1
clone_size: -
j_call: TRBJ1-1
cdr3_aa: CASSEGRGAEAFF
cdr3_nt: TGTGCCAGCAGTGAAGGCAGGGGGGCTGAAGCTTTCTTT

d_call: TRBD2
v_call: TRBV7-2
clone_size: -
j_call: TRBJ2-5
cdr3_aa: CATMPRLAGIETQYF
cdr3_nt: TGTGCCACCATGCCCCGACTAGCGGGAATTGAGACCCAGTACTTC

d_call: -
v_call: TRBV7-9
clone_size: once
j_call: TRBJ2-1
cdr3_aa: CASSLIGDEQFF
cdr3_nt: TGTGCCAGCAGCTTAATCGGAGATGAGCAGTTCTTC

d_call: TRBD1
v_call: TRBV6-5
clone_size: -
j_call: TRBJ2-7
cdr3_aa: CASSYSRTGGQQYF
cdr3_nt: TGTGCCAGCAGTTACTCGCGGACAGGGGGGCAGCAGTACTTC

d_call: -
v_call: TRBV7-9
clone_size: -
j_call: TRBJ1-1
cdr3_aa: CASSYKTGNTEAFF
cdr3_nt: TGTGCCAGCAGCTACAAGACAGGCAACACTGAAGCTTTCTTT